This is a list of T cell receptor beta chains from one sample in a study of blood T cell repertoires in COVID-19. Clones were sequenced by immunoSEQ multiplex PCR, and TCRdb holds only the in-frame ones, with some missing. Counted here are about 480,000 clones, approximately 88% occurring once; the ten biggest clones make up roughly 1.9%. Sequencing was carried out using PBMCs or T cells enriched from blood (not recorded which). These receptors originate from a woman between 35 and 50 years old who had recovered from COVID-19. The CDR3 runs from the conserved cysteine through the conserved F or W. D genes are given only for firm matches. The size entry is marked missing in some rows and otherwise reads once, few, many or a size class.

j_call | clone_size | d_call | v_call | cdr3_aa | cdr3_nt
TRBJ2-1 | . | TRBD2 | TRBV7-8 | CASSPGLAGGMYNEQFF | TGTGCCAGCAGCCCCGGACTAGCGGGAGGTATGTACAATGAGCAGTTCTTC
TRBJ1-4 | . | . | TRBV9 | CASSVGRGSGTNEKLFF | TGTGCCAGCAGCGTAGGGAGAGGATCGGGAACTAATGAAAAACTGTTTTTT
TRBJ1-3 | . | . | TRBV6-1 | CASSEADNRIYF | TGTGCCAGCAGTGAAGCTGACAACAGGATATATTTT
TRBJ2-4 | . | TRBD1 | TRBV5-1 | CASSKGFQRTGLKNIQYF | TGCGCCAGCAGTAAAGGTTTTCAGAGGACAGGGTTAAAAAACATTCAGTACTTC
TRBJ1-4 | . | . | TRBV7-2 | CASSLGQEQGKLFF | TGTGCCAGCAGCTTAGGCCAGGAGCAGGGAAAACTGTTTTTT
TRBJ2-2 | . | TRBD1 | TRBV3-1/TRBV3-2 | CASRGRTGFGGELFF | TGTGCCAGCAGGGGACGGACAGGGTTCGGCGGGGAGCTGTTTTTT
TRBJ2-6 | . | TRBD1 | TRBV9 | CASSWTGSGANVLTF | TGTGCCAGCAGTTGGACAGGGTCCGGGGCCAACGTCCTGACTTTC
TRBJ2-7 | . | TRBD2 | TRBV9 | CASSVGLLGGGLEQYF | TGTGCCAGCAGCGTAGGCCTCCTTGGGGGGGGTTTGGAGCAGTACTTC
TRBJ2-7 | . | TRBD2 | TRBV6-2/TRBV6-3 | CASSYGVAGGPNIYEQYF | TGTGCCAGCAGTTACGGGGTAGCGGGAGGTCCGAATATCTACGAGCAGTACTTC
TRBJ1-2 | . | TRBD1 | TRBV12-3/TRBV12-4 | CASSSGQEDGYTF | TGTGCCAGCAGCTCGGGACAGGAAGATGGCTACACCTTC
TRBJ2-5 | few | TRBD1 | TRBV9 | CASSDRTGRETQYF | TGTGCCAGCAGCGATAGGACAGGGCGTGAGACCCAGTACTTC
TRBJ2-5 | . | . | TRBV19 | CASRSGNGETQYF | TGTGCCAGTAGGTCAGGGAACGGGGAGACCCAGTACTTC
TRBJ2-3 | . | TRBD2 | TRBV6-5 | CASSYSPLAGADTQYF | TGTGCCAGCAGTTACTCCCCCTTGGCGGGAGCAGATACGCAGTATTTT
TRBJ2-1 | . | TRBD2 | TRBV19 | CASSQGGLADNEQFF | TGTGCCAGTAGTCAAGGGGGACTAGCGGACAATGAGCAGTTCTTC
TRBJ1-5 | . | . | TRBV6-1 | CASSEWVRSEQPQHF | TGTGCCAGCAGTGAATGGGTCAGGTCTGAGCAGCCCCAGCATTTT
TRBJ2-3 | . | TRBD2 | TRBV5-1 | CASSLVALAGHDRIDTQYF | TGCGCCAGCAGCTTGGTCGCGCTAGCGGGCCACGATAGGATAGATACGCAGTATTTT
TRBJ2-1 | . | . | TRBV5-4 | CAGHAGKDEQFF | TGTGCCGGCCACGCGGGTAAGGATGAGCAGTTCTTC
TRBJ2-5 | once | TRBD1 | TRBV4-1 | CASSQETTGQETQYF | TGCGCCAGCAGCCAAGAGACGACAGGGCAAGAGACCCAGTACTTC
TRBJ2-3 | . | TRBD1 | TRBV9 | CASSPKGATQYF | TGTGCCAGCAGCCCTAAGGGGGCTACGCAGTATTTT
TRBJ1-5 | few | . | TRBV27 | CASSFVRDQPQHF | TGTGCCAGCAGTTTTGTGAGGGATCAGCCCCAGCATTTT
TRBJ1-2 | . | TRBD1 | TRBV6-1 | CASSERGDSLNYGYTF | TGTGCCAGCAGTGAAAGGGGGGACAGCTTGAACTATGGCTACACCTTC
TRBJ2-6 | . | . | TRBV25-1 | CASSELIGVAGANVLTF | TGTGCCAGCAGTGAATTGATAGGGGTAGCTGGGGCCAACGTCCTGACTTTC
TRBJ1-1 | . | TRBD1 | TRBV9 | CASSGRTGGENTEAFF | TGTGCCAGCAGCGGACGGACAGGGGGGGAGAACACTGAAGCTTTCTTT
TRBJ2-1 | . | . | TRBV5-4 | CASSLNEKNEQFF | TGTGCCAGCAGCTTGAACGAGAAGAATGAGCAGTTCTTC
TRBJ1-4 | . | TRBD1 | TRBV19 | CASTPRGRATNEKLFF | TGTGCCAGTACCCCGAGGGGGCGCGCAACTAATGAAAAACTGTTTTTT
TRBJ2-5 | . | . | TRBV27 | CASSPGRRVWETQYF | TGTGCCAGCAGTCCGGGACGGAGGGTTTGGGAGACCCAGTACTTC
TRBJ1-2 | . | . | TRBV5-1 | CASSLSGRGVGYTF | TGCGCCAGCAGCTTGAGCGGACGGGGGGTCGGCTACACCTTC
TRBJ1-1 | . | . | TRBV5-1 | CASTTGSLRNTEAFF | TGCGCCAGCACAACAGGGAGTTTACGGAACACTGAAGCTTTCTTT
TRBJ1-1 | . | TRBD1 | TRBV19 | CASSSRTGEAFF | TGTGCCAGTAGTTCGAGGACAGGAGAAGCTTTCTTT
TRBJ2-3 | . | TRBD2 | TRBV10-3 | CAIRAGLVPDTQYF | TGTGCCATCAGGGCAGGACTAGTTCCAGATACGCAGTATTTT
TRBJ1-5 | . | . | TRBV19 | CASSITVNSNQPQHF | TGTGCCAGTAGTATAACTGTGAATAGCAATCAGCCCCAGCATTTT
TRBJ2-3 | . | TRBD2 | TRBV5-1 | CACRVTSGSDTQYF | TGCGCCTGCAGGGTGACTAGCGGCTCAGATACGCAGTATTTT
TRBJ1-3 | . | . | TRBV4-1 | CASSPEWRGPGNTIYF | TGCGCCAGCAGCCCGGAGTGGAGAGGCCCTGGAAACACCATATATTTT
TRBJ2-5 | . | TRBD1 | TRBV18 | CASSPYPGGLETQYF | TGTGCCAGCTCACCATACCCAGGGGGTCTCGAGACCCAGTACTTC
TRBJ2-7 | . | . | TRBV10-2 | CASGEGYEQYF | TGCGCCAGCGGAGAAGGATACGAGCAGTACTTC
TRBJ1-2 | few | TRBD1 | TRBV27 | CASSPDRRGWGYTF | TGTGCCAGCAGTCCGGACAGGCGGGGTTGGGGCTACACCTTC
TRBJ1-2 | few | TRBD1 | TRBV30 | CAWRNQGALSGYTF | TGTGCCTGGAGAAACCAGGGGGCGCTTTCTGGCTACACCTTC
TRBJ1-1 | once | . | TRBV7-2 | CASSRTVPLNTEAFF | TGTGCCAGCAGCCGGACAGTACCACTGAACACTGAAGCTTTCTTT
TRBJ2-2 | once | . | TRBV19 | CASRRQGLNTGELFF | TGTGCCAGTAGACGTCAGGGGCTTAACACCGGGGAGCTGTTTTTT
TRBJ1-3 | . | . | TRBV21-1 | CASSRFRGQTSFSGNTIYF | TGTGCCAGCAGCCGCTTTCGCGGGCAGACTAGCTTTTCTGGAAACACCATATATTTT
TRBJ2-2 | . | TRBD1 | TRBV5-4 | CASSGGTATQRTGELFF | TGTGCCAGCAGCGGTGGGACAGCAACTCAGAGGACCGGGGAGCTGTTTTTT
TRBJ2-1 | . | . | TRBV10-1 | CASSDTGTSGLSYNEQFF | TGCGCCAGCAGTGACACCGGGACTTCAGGTCTCTCCTACAATGAGCAGTTCTTC
TRBJ1-2 | . | . | TRBV5-6 | CASSLGPAGGYTF | TGTGCCAGCAGCTTGGGGCCCGCCGGGGGCTACACCTTC
TRBJ2-7 | . | TRBD2 | TRBV7-8 | CASSLAPVLAGAGEYEQYF | TGTGCCAGCAGCTTAGCGCCGGTACTAGCGGGAGCTGGGGAGTACGAGCAGTACTTC
TRBJ1-6 | . | TRBD1 | TRBV19 | CASTRQGANSPLHF | TGTGCCAGTACCAGACAGGGTGCTAATTCACCCCTCCACTTT
TRBJ2-7 | . | . | TRBV3-1/TRBV3-2 | CASSQRRREVEQYF | TGTGCCAGCAGCCAACGTCGGAGAGAGGTAGAGCAGTACTTC
TRBJ2-7 | . | . | TRBV6-5 | CASSYSGTGRYEQYF | TGTGCCAGCAGTTACTCGGGAACGGGGAGGTACGAGCAGTACTTC
TRBJ2-7 | . | TRBD1 | TRBV11-3 | CASSPGGAYEQYF | TGTGCCAGCAGCCCAGGGGGCGCCTACGAGCAGTACTTC
TRBJ1-2 | . | TRBD1 | TRBV18 | CASSPGAGTEYGYTF | TGTGCCAGCTCACCAGGGGCCGGGACAGAATATGGCTACACCTTC
TRBJ2-1 | . | TRBD1 | TRBV19 | CASRRDRGYNEQFF | TGTGCCAGTCGACGGGACAGGGGCTACAATGAGCAGTTCTTC
TRBJ1-3 | few | . | TRBV6-5 | CASSSTRGGRGNTIYF | TGTGCCAGCAGTTCAACTCGCGGGGGGCGAGGAAACACCATATATTTT
TRBJ1-4 | few | . | TRBV5-5 | CASSLQTGIGEKLFF | TGTGCCAGCAGCTTGCAGACAGGAATCGGTGAAAAACTGTTTTTT
TRBJ1-2 | . | TRBD1 | TRBV19 | CASKVARTGPYGYTF | TGTGCCAGTAAGGTCGCTCGGACAGGACCCTATGGCTACACCTTC
TRBJ1-1 | . | . | TRBV19 | CASLRAGTEAFF | TGTGCCAGTTTGAGGGCTGGGACTGAAGCTTTCTTT
TRBJ2-7 | . | . | TRBV7-8 | CATNGGSNHDEQYF | TGTGCCACTAACGGGGGATCCAACCACGACGAGCAGTACTTC
TRBJ2-7 | . | . | TRBV12-3/TRBV12-4 | CASSLSQSYEQYF | TGTGCCAGCAGTTTATCCCAGTCCTACGAGCAGTACTTC
TRBJ1-1 | few | . | TRBV11-1 | CASSLGQNTEAFF | TGTGCCAGCAGCCTAGGACAGAACACTGAAGCTTTCTTT
TRBJ1-2 | . | TRBD1 | TRBV7-9 | CASSARPGTDYGYTF | TGTGCCAGCAGCGCGAGACCCGGGACAGACTATGGCTACACCTTC